Shown below are 10 T cell receptor beta chains from a single sample sequenced in a study of blood T cell repertoires in COVID-19. TCRdb's copy holds only in-frame clones and misses some; the assay was immunoSEQ multiplex PCR. Of fewer than 200,000 clones listed, approximately 82% are singletons. Sequenced: PBMCs or T cells enriched from blood (not recorded which). These receptors all come from a woman in her 50s in a cohort exposed to, infected with or recovered from COVID-19 (not recorded which).

With regard to this clone: The junction departs from the called germline gene at one end, perhaps through a read error. V is TRBV13 and J is TRBJ1-5; D is perhaps TRBD1 (6 bases). From germline, CDR1 is PRHDT and CDR2 FYEKMQ (reference sequence). The CDR3 consists of 13 residues. CDR3 DNA sequence: TGTGCCAGCAGCCTAGGGGTCAGGGGCCCCTGGCATTTT. This codes for CASSLGVRGPWHF.

The chain employs TRBV5-1 and TRBJ2-3; 14 positions match TRBD2. V was clipped by 4 bases and J by 5 bases; unmatched bases: 6. The CDR3 has 16 residues. Per germline, CDR1 SGHRS and CDR2 YFSETQ. The CDR3 sequence: CASSVTSGGVRDTQYF. CDR3 bases: TGCGCCAGCAGCGTGACTAGCGGGGGGGTCAGAGATACGCAGTATTTT.

The chain joins TRBV5-4 to TRBJ2-7, with 7 bases aligning to TRBD1. The germline CDR1 and CDR2 sequences are SGHNT and YYREEE (reference sequence). The CDR3 sequence is 13 residues long. V was pared by 5 bases and J by 2 bases, with 4 bases of the junction left unmatched. CDR3 nucleotide sequence: TGTGCCAGCAGTGCTGGACAGGCCTACGAGCAGTACTTC. As protein: CASSAGQAYEQYF.

The chain couples TRBV25-1 to TRBJ1-2; weak D call: TRBD1 (6 bases). Germline CDR1 MGHDK, CDR2 SYGVNS. The CDR3 extends over 12 amino acids. Between the trimmed V and J ends, which lost 6 bases and 5 bases, there was a span of 10 bases. The CDR3 bases are TGTGCCAGCAGCCCGACAGGATATGGCTACACCTTC. Translated: CASSPTGYGYTF.

The rearrangement joins TRBV5-1 to TRBJ2-2; 8 nucleotides line up with TRBD2. The ends lost 0 bases at V and 7 bases at J; junction bases unmatched: 5. The germline V gene has CDR1 SGHRS and CDR2 YFSETQ. The CDR3 extends over 15 amino acids. The CDR3: CASSLVGRAIGELFF. The CDR3 nucleotides read TGCGCCAGCAGCTTGGTCGGGAGGGCCATCGGGGAGCTGTTTTTT.

The V and J genes are TRBV18 and TRBJ1-5, with no clear D. CDR3 size: 12 residues. CDR1 and CDR2 (germline): KGHSH, LQKENI. V dropped 8 bases and J dropped 5 bases, with 10 bases sitting between them. CDR3: CASRGRDQPQHF. CDR3 DNA: TGTGCCAGCCGGGGTAGGGATCAGCCCCAGCATTTT.

This chain joins TRBV27 and TRBJ2-1, with D perhaps TRBD1 (5 bases). Trimming took 1 base from V and 5 from J, leaving 6 bases between them. This CDR3 has 13 residues. Germline loops: CDR1 MNHEY, CDR2 SMNVEV (reference sequence). Here the CDR3 reads CASSLLGDNEQFF. DNA of the CDR3: TGTGCCAGCAGTTTATTAGGGGACAATGAGCAGTTCTTC.

In DNA form, the CDR3 reads TGTGCCATCAGTGAGCTTGGACTAGCTAATGAGCAGTTCTTC. It yields the protein CAISELGLANEQFF. The genes are TRBV10-3 and TRBJ2-1; TRBD2 aligns across 8 bases. The CDR3 sequence is 14 residues long. The V gene's germline CDR1 is ENHRY and CDR2 SYGVKD. V gave up 2 bases and J gave up 7 bases; unmatched junction bases: 4.

The chain uses TRBV7-8 and TRBJ1-1, with TRBD1 identical over 7 bases. Germline trimming cut 4 bases from V and 8 bases from J; bases unmatched to any gene: 10. Germline V CDR1 and CDR2: SGHVS, FQNEAQ. This CDR3 is 14 amino acids long. The CDR3 nucleotides read TGTGCCAGCAGCTCCCCACGAGTAGGGGGCGAAGCTTTCTTT. Amino acid sequence: CASSSPRVGGEAFF.

V is TRBV2 and J is TRBJ2-3, with D possibly being TRBD1 (6 bases). V was clipped by 0 bases and J by 7 bases, with 14 bases between them. CDR1 and CDR2 (germline): SNHLY, FYNNEI. The CDR3 consists of 15 residues. This CDR3 is CASSEAVSGEYTQYF. CDR3 bases: TGTGCCAGCAGTGAAGCGGTGTCAGGGGAGTATACGCAGTATTTT.